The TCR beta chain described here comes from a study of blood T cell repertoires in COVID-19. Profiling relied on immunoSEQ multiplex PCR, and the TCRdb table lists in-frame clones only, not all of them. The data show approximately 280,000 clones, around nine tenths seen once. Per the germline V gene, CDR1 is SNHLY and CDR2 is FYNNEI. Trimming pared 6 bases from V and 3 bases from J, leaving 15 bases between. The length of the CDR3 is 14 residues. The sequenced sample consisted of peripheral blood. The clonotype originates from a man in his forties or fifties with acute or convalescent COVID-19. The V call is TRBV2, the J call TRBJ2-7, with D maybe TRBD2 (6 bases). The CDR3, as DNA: TGTGCCAGCAGCTTGACTAGAAGGGGCTACGAGCAGTACTTC. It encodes CASSLTRRGYEQYF.